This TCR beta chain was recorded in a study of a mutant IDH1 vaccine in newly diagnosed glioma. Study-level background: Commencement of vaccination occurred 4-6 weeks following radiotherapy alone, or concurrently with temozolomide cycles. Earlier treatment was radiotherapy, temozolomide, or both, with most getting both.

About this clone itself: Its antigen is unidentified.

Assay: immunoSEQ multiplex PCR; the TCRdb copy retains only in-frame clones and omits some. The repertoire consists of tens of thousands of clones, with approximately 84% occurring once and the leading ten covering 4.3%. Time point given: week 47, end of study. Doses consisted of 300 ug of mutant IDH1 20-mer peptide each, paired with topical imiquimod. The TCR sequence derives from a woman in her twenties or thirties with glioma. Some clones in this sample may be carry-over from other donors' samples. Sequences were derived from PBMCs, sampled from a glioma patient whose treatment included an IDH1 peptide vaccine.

The CDR3: CASSGDRDRDTEAFF. CDR3 in DNA: TGTGCCAGCAGCGGGGACAGGGACCGGGACACTGAAGCTTTCTTT. V usage is TRBV5-8 and J usage is TRBJ1-1; 9 positions match TRBD1. The V gene's germline CDR1 is SGHTS and CDR2 YDEGEE. This CDR3 is built from 15 residues. The trim removed 4 bases at V and 3 bases at J, leaving 7 bases unmatched. The full variable domain, completed using reference TRBV5-8 and TRBJ1-1, is EAGVTQSPTHLIKTRGQQATLRCSPISGHTSVYWYQQALGLGLQFLLWYDEGEERNRGNFPPRFSGRQFPNYSSELNVNALELEDSALYLCASSGDRDRDTEAFFGQGTRLTVV.